A single sample gave rise to the 10 T cell receptor beta chains below, sequenced in a study of blood T cells in healthy people across ages. A second PCR, run for roughly 7 to 12 cycles, used a sample-barcoded 5' primer plus a J-beta primer mix. MiXCR, run by TCRdb on the 5' RACE reads, gives a single entry per CDR3 protein. The table lists roughly 1,500,000 distinct CDR3 sequences, around 42% of them singletons. Sequencing input: blood. All receptors derive from a woman aged 18-35 years in good health.

The chain employs TRBV7-9 and TRBJ2-4; perhaps TRBD1 as D (5 bases). CDR1 is SEHNR and CDR2 is FQNEAQ in the germline V gene (reference sequence). The V gene lost 6 bases and the J gene lost 3 bases, with 12 bases spanning the gap. The CDR3 sequence is 14 residues long. CDR3 DNA: TGTGCCAGCAGACCTGACAGCGTCAAAAACATTCAGTACTTC. Its translation is CASRPDSVKNIQYF.

This clonotype appeared a few times. The V gene is TRBV28, the J gene TRBJ1-6; 9 bases are a match to TRBD1. V was pared by 5 bases and J by 8 bases, with 13 bases of the junction left unmatched. Germline V gene sequence: CDR1 MDHEN, CDR2 SYDVKM. The CDR3 covers 17 residues. This chain's CDR3 is CASSQTRTGAVDSPLHF. CDR3 bases: TGTGCCAGCAGTCAAACACGGACAGGGGCGGTAGATTCACCCCTCCACTTT.

V gene TRBV6-1 combines with J gene TRBJ2-1; TRBD2 matches 13 bases. The CDR3 is 18 residues long. Germline loops: CDR1 MNHNS, CDR2 SASEGT. J was trimmed by 0 bases and V by 7 bases; bases with no gene match: 9. This chain's CDR3 is CASTLTSGGPSSYNEQFF. CDR3 DNA sequence: TGTGCCAGCACCCTGACTAGCGGGGGGCCGAGCTCCTACAATGAGCAGTTCTTC.

This clonotype was counted once. The chain recombines TRBV18 with TRBJ2-5; 9 bases align to TRBD2. V lost 0 bases and J lost 4; bases outside the gene matches: 0. This CDR3 is built from 14 residues. Germline V gene sequence: CDR1 KGHSH, CDR2 LQKENI. CDR3 protein: CASSPPSGGETQYF. Written as DNA, the CDR3 is TGTGCCAGCTCACCACCTAGCGGGGGAGAGACCCAGTACTTC. The full variable domain, its missing parts supplied by reference TRBV18 and TRBJ2-5, is NAGVMQNPRHLVRRRGQEARLRCSPMKGHSHVYWYRQLPEEGLKFMVYLQKENIIDESGMPKERFSAEFPKEGPSILRIQQVVRGDSAAYFCASSPPSGGETQYFGPGTRLLVL.

V is TRBV12-5 and J is TRBJ1-2; the D is unclear. V lost 6 bases and J 4 bases, leaving 9 bases between the germline ends. CDR1 and CDR2 from the germline V gene are LGHNT and FRNRAP. This CDR3 region has 12 residues. The CDR3 region has the DNA TGTGCTAGTGGCCCCGGGCCCTATGGCTACACCTTC. It translates to CASGPGPYGYTF.

A few counts support this clonotype. The V and J genes are TRBV29-1 and TRBJ2-5; D not resolved. The CDR3 is 12 residues long. Per germline, CDR1 SQVTM and CDR2 ANQGSEA. Trimming pared 7 bases from V and 5 bases from J, leaving 14 bases between. The CDR3 is CSAGSIPETQYF. The DNA of the CDR3 is TGCAGCGCTGGGTCAATCCCGGAGACCCAGTACTTC. The variable domain in full, with the rest retrieved from reference TRBV29-1 and TRBJ2-5, is SAVISQKPSRDICQRGTSLTIQCQVDSQVTMMFWYRQQPGQSLTLIATANQGSEATYESGFVIDKFPISRPNLTFSTLTVSNMSPEDSSIYLCSAGSIPETQYFGPGTRLLVL.

The V call is TRBV21-1, the J call TRBJ2-7. TRBV21-1 is shown as a pseudogene. The CDR3 consists of 16 residues. In DNA form, the CDR3 reads TGTGCCAGCAGCAAAGCCACGGTGGATGTTCCCTACGAGCAGTACTTC. Protein sequence: CASSKATVDVPYEQYF.

The chain is built from TRBV6-5 and TRBJ2-5; 7 nucleotides match TRBD2. TRBJ2-7 matches the DNA end more closely, so the J call is doubtful. The CDR3 has 15 amino acids. Germline V gives CDR1 MNHEY, CDR2 SVGAGI. The CDR3 protein is CASIGPDGGGYEQYF. The CDR3 DNA reads TGTGCCAGCATCGGCCCGGACGGGGGAGGGTACGAGCAGTACTTC.

Regarding this clonotype: A read error may produce the germline difference seen at one junction end. The gene calls are TRBV20-1 and TRBJ1-5; 9 bases line up with TRBD1. CDR1 DFQATT and CDR2 SNEGSKA come from the germline V gene (reference sequence). This CDR3 has 16 amino acids. The chain's CDR3 is CSAPPGTGFSSQPQHF. The CDR3 DNA follows: TGCAGTGCCCCTCCCGGGACAGGGTTTAGCAGTCAGCCCCAGCATTTT.

The chain is built from TRBV7-8 and TRBJ1-1, with D unclear. Looked up from germline, CDR1 is SGHVS and CDR2 is FQNEAQ. This CDR3 is built from 15 residues. Trimming stripped 5 bases from V and 6 bases from J, with 19 bases between. The CDR3 reads CASSARDTATPEAFF. The DNA for the CDR3 is TGTGCCAGCAGCGCCCGCGACACGGCCACCCCTGAAGCTTTCTTT.